Each of the 13 T cell receptor beta chains below was sequenced from the same sample in a study of T cells in women clearing cervical HPV infection. Sequenced by immunoSEQ multiplex PCR; TCRdb stores in-frame clones only, minus some. The sample has about 26,000 clones. The sample was blood buffy coat. The receptors shown here come from a woman aged 18-70 years with a cervical HPV16 infection that either progressed to CIN3+ or cleared (not recorded which).

About this clone: Sequencing ends 3 residues short of the CDR3 end; the germline J gene provides the rest. This chain links TRBV9 with TRBJ2-3; D call uncertain. In germline, CDR1 is SGDLS, CDR2 YYNGEE. The V end lost 3 bases, the J end lost 2 bases, and 16 bases lay between the germline ends. This CDR3 is built from 16 residues. CDR3 bases read: TGTGCCAGCAGCGCCTCCCAGGCGCCCGTCACAGATACG. Translation: CASSASQAPVTDT. The entire CDR3 protein is CASSASQAPVTDTQYF.

In the case of this clone: The CDR3 is cut off 3 residues early in the read; its end comes from the germline J gene. This chain joins TRBV7-8 and TRBJ2-1; D might be TRBD1 (5 bases). V was clipped by 5 bases and J by 0 bases, with 11 bases between them. The germline gives CDR1 SGHVS, CDR2 FQNEAQ. The CDR3 is made up of 15 amino acids. CDR3 region: CASSGRQSSYNEQFF. The DNA read from the CDR3 is TGTGCCAGCAGCGGTCGACAGAGCTCCTACAATGAG.

Points on this clone: The CDR3 end falls 3 residues outside the read, so it is completed with the germline J gene. This chain joins TRBV6-2 or TRBV6-3 and TRBJ2-7, with 8 nucleotides matching TRBD2. The V segment lost 5 bases and the J segment 2 bases; nucleotides outside the gene matches: 5. CDR3 length equals 14 residues. Germline V gene data show CDR1 as MNHEY and CDR2 as SVGEGT. CDR3 DNA (partial): TGTGCCAGCAGTAAGACTAGCGCCACCTACGAG. Its translation: CASSKTSATYE. The CDR3 in its entirety is CASSKTSATYEQYF.

Concerning this clone: From the germline J gene comes the end of the CDR3, since the read stops 3 residues before it. The gene calls are TRBV5-8 and TRBJ2-2, with D hard to call. Germline V gives CDR1 SGHTS, CDR2 YDEGEE. The ends were cut back, 5 bases at V and 9 bases at J, with 11 bases in the middle. The CDR3 has 12 amino acids. The CDR3 reads CASSYTARELFF. The covered CDR3 bases are TGTGCCAGCAGTTATACTGCCAGGGAG.

Remarks on this clone: The read halts 3 residues ahead of the CDR3 end, with the missing end drawn from the germline J gene. The same CDR3 can be traced to other DNA sequences in this sample. The chain employs TRBV6-1 and TRBJ1-3; 7 bases fit TRBD1. Germline CDR1 and CDR2: MNHNS and SASEGT. This CDR3 has 16 amino acids. The trim removed 5 bases at V and 0 bases at J, leaving 7 bases unmatched. CDR3 in amino acids: CASSKGGGSSGNTIYF. The sequenced part of the CDR3 DNA is TGTGCCAGCAGTAAAGGGGGCGGAAGCTCTGGAAACACC.

Worth noting for this clone: The missing CDR3 end, 3 residues past where the read stops, is filled in from the germline J gene. The chain uses TRBV19 and TRBJ2-7; D remains ambiguous. Trimming left V 5 bases short and J 0 bases short, with 14 bases between. Germline CDR1 reads LNHDA; CDR2 reads SQIVND (reference sequence). This CDR3 spans 15 amino acids. The CDR3 is CASSPRETSSYEQYF. CDR3 DNA, as far as it was read: TGTGCCAGTAGTCCACGCGAGACTTCCTCCTACGAG.

To note about this clone: Read coverage stops 3 residues before the CDR3 terminus; the germline J gene supplies the remainder. This CDR3 is also generated by other DNA sequences in the sample. The V call is TRBV30, the J call TRBJ1-2; D ambiguous. Trimming shortened V by 3 bases and J by 5 bases, and 19 bases separated the two germline ends. CDR1 and CDR2 from the germline V gene are GTSNPN and SVGIG (reference sequence). This CDR3 spans 15 amino acids. Incomplete CDR3 DNA: TGTGCCTGGAGGAACTATCGGACGGGGAGTTATGGC. Translated, it gives CAWRNYRTGSYG. From start to end, the CDR3 is CAWRNYRTGSYGYTF.

Details on this clone: The read stops 3 residues short of the end of the CDR3; the missing end is completed from the germline J gene. This chain joins TRBV18 and TRBJ2-7, with 11 bases fitting TRBD1. With 2 bases clipped from V and 2 bases from J, the junction kept 5 bases outside the gene matches. The germline V gene has CDR1 KGHSH and CDR2 LQKENI. This CDR3 has 16 amino acids. The CDR3 region is CASSPFRTGGPYEQYF. The CDR3 DNA, read in part, is TGTGCCAGCTCACCATTCCGGACAGGGGGCCCCTACGAG.

CDR3 DNA, as far as it was read: TGCAGCGTTAGACCTAGCGGGCAAGAGACC. Translation: CSVRPSGQET. The whole CDR3 reads CSVRPSGQETQYF. The rearrangement joins TRBV29-1 to TRBJ2-5, with 8 bases aligning to TRBD2. The read halts 3 residues ahead of the CDR3 end, with the missing end drawn from the germline J gene. V gave up 5 bases and J gave up 2 bases; unmatched junction bases: 4. CDR1 and CDR2 (germline): SQVTM, ANQGSEA. The CDR3 contains 13 residues.

Points on this clone: Germline and junction disagree at one end, which may indicate a read error. The read finishes 3 residues shy of the CDR3 end, and the germline J gene is used to complete it. This rearrangement joins TRBV19 to TRBJ2-5, with no clear D. From germline, CDR1 is LNHDA and CDR2 SQIVND (reference sequence). The CDR3 totals 15 residues. The CDR3 protein is CARSIGKGLTETQYF. The CDR3 bases that were read are TGTGCCAGGAGTATAGGAAAAGGGTTGACAGAGACC.

A remark on this clone: The read falls 3 residues short of the CDR3 end, and the missing part is taken from the germline J gene. This chain uses TRBV19 with TRBJ2-1; 10 bases agree with TRBD2. The length of the CDR3 is 15 residues. The V gene end was trimmed by 5 bases and the J gene end by 5 bases; junction bases not matched to a gene: 6. Germline V gene sequence: CDR1 LNHDA, CDR2 SQIVND (reference sequence). CDR3 residues: CASSLTSGADNEQFF. The sequenced part of the CDR3 DNA is TGTGCCAGTAGTCTAACTAGCGGGGCCGACAATGAG. The full variable domain, in which reference TRBV19 and TRBJ2-1 provide the parts outside the CDR3, is DGGITQSPKYLFRKEGQNVTLSCEQNLNHDAMYWYRQDPGQGLRLIYYSQIVNDFQKGDIAEGYSVSREKKESFPLTVTSAQKNPTAFYLCASSLTSGADNEQFFGPGTRLTVL.

Concerning this clone: The read terminates 3 residues before the CDR3 end, so the remaining end is supplied by the germline J gene. The chain couples TRBV6-2 or TRBV6-3 to TRBJ2-2, with 7 bases aligning to TRBD1. Looked up from germline, CDR1 is MNHEY and CDR2 is SVGEGT. The length of the CDR3 is 16 residues. The part of the CDR3 DNA that was read is TGTGCCAGCAGTTATGCCCGGGACAGCAAAAATTCACCG. This gives the protein CASSYARDSKNSP. The CDR3 in full is CASSYARDSKNSPLFF.

Points on this clone: Sequencing ends 3 residues short of the CDR3 end; the germline J gene provides the rest. The chain couples TRBV20-1 to TRBJ2-7; 13 bases fit TRBD2. Looked up from germline, CDR1 is DFQATT and CDR2 is SNEGSKA (reference sequence). Trimming removed 3 bases from V and 2 bases from J; junction bases left unmatched: 7. This CDR3 is 16 amino acids long. CDR3 in amino acids: CSASPYTSGRAYEQYF. CDR3 DNA, as far as it was read: TGCAGTGCTAGTCCCTACACTAGCGGGAGGGCCTACGAG.